This TCR beta chain derives from a study of PD-1 blockade in classical Hodgkin lymphoma. Each patient experienced a relapse that followed autologous stem cell transplantation, and brentuximab vedotin exposure varied. The germline V and J ends were trimmed by 3 bases and 4 bases, with 11 bases remaining between them. CDR1 and CDR2 (germline): SGDLS, YYNGEE. This CDR3 is built from 13 residues. Sequencing used immunoSEQ multiplex PCR; TCRdb keeps in-frame clones, though not all of them. This table holds roughly 140,000 clones, about four fifths found once. This chain joins TRBV9 and TRBJ2-7; D may be TRBD2 (6 bases). The receptor's source is a human donor with classical Hodgkin lymphoma. The sample here was peripheral blood mononuclear cells (PBMCs), taken before the second cycle of nivolumab. The CDR3 DNA sequence: TGTGCCAGCAGCGCAGGTAGCGGATACGAGCAGTACTTC. This gives the protein CASSAGSGYEQYF.